The 17 T cell receptor beta chains below all came from one sample that was sequenced in a study of control samples from healthy donors and cancer patients. TCRdb keeps only in-frame clones here, not all; method: immunoSEQ multiplex PCR. The sample has approximately 150,000 clones; around 90% are singletons. Material: blood. The receptors originated from a man aged 25-45 years in good health.

The chain combines TRBV29-1 with TRBJ1-2, with 8 nucleotides matching TRBD1. The CDR3 has 13 residues. J was trimmed by 8 bases and V by 3 bases; bases with no gene match: 8. Germline lookup yields CDR1 SQVTM and CDR2 ANQGSEA. The CDR3 DNA reads TGCAGCGTTGATGGACAGGGAATTGAGGGCTACACCTTC. Translation: CSVDGQGIEGYTF.

The rearrangement links TRBV6-5 to TRBJ2-7, with TRBD1 matching 10 bases. The CDR3 consists of 14 residues. CDR1 is MNHEY and CDR2 is SVGAGI in the germline V gene. With V trimmed by 6 bases and J by 5 bases, 7 bases remained unmatched. Here the CDR3 reads CASSKTGGVHEQYF. CDR3 bases: TGTGCCAGCAGCAAGACAGGGGGCGTTCACGAGCAGTACTTC.

The genes are TRBV6-5 and TRBJ2-7, with D uncertain. V lost 6 bases and J 3 bases, leaving 9 bases between the germline ends. There are 12 residues in the CDR3. In germline, CDR1 is MNHEY, CDR2 SVGAGI. Here the CDR3 reads CASRAPLYEQYF. The CDR3 DNA reads as TGTGCCAGCAGGGCCCCTCTCTACGAGCAGTACTTC.

This clone came up a few times. This sequence joins TRBV2 and TRBJ1-1; TRBD1 aligns across 7 bases. Trimming cost V 7 bases and J 4 bases; bases outside gene matches: 12. The CDR3 is 15 amino acids. Germline CDR1 SNHLY, CDR2 FYNNEI. The CDR3 DNA reads as TGTGCCAGCACCACAGGGGCAGAAGTACGCACTGAAGCTTTCTTT. Its translation: CASTTGAEVRTEAFF.

J is TRBJ1-1 and V is TRBV5-1; the D gene is possibly TRBD1 (5 bases). Germline loops: CDR1 SGHRS, CDR2 YFSETQ. V shed 4 bases and J shed 1 base, with 11 bases lying between them. The CDR3 length is 14 residues. The CDR3 DNA reads as TGCGCCAGCAGCGTTCGACAGCGGAACACTGAAGCTTTCTTT. Its translation: CASSVRQRNTEAFF.

The chain recombines TRBV28 with TRBJ1-5, with 7 bases matching TRBD1. The CDR3 has 16 amino acids. The V gene end was trimmed by 6 bases and the J gene end by 0 bases; junction bases not matched to a gene: 8. CDR1 and CDR2 (germline): MDHEN, SYDVKM. CDR3 residues: CASSLLGGPSNQPQHF. DNA of the CDR3: TGTGCCAGCAGCCTCCTAGGGGGCCCTAGCAATCAGCCCCAGCATTTT.

The rearrangement joins TRBV6-5 to TRBJ1-2; D gene ambiguous. The CDR3 consists of 15 residues. CDR1 and CDR2 (germline): MNHEY, SVGAGI. Between the trimmed V and J ends, which lost 6 bases and 2 bases, there was a span of 16 bases. This chain's CDR3 is CASRSTESRNYGYTF. The CDR3, as DNA: TGTGCCAGCAGATCGACGGAGTCCCGAAACTATGGCTACACCTTC.

This chain joins TRBV27 and TRBJ2-2, with D possibly TRBD1 on 5 matching bases. Per the germline V gene, CDR1 is MNHEY and CDR2 is SMNVEV (reference sequence). The CDR3 extends over 15 amino acids. With 2 bases removed from V and 1 base from J, the gap between germline ends came to 8 bases. The CDR3 reads CASSLLQENTGELFF. The CDR3 region has the DNA TGTGCCAGCAGTTTACTACAGGAGAACACCGGGGAGCTGTTTTTT.

The chain combines TRBV27 with TRBJ1-5; the D is unclear. The length of the CDR3 is 14 residues. CDR1 and CDR2 from the germline V gene are MNHEY and SMNVEV (reference sequence). Trimming shortened V by 6 bases and J by 0 bases, and 9 bases separated the two germline ends. The CDR3 DNA follows: TGTGCCAGCAGCAGGACGGTTAGCAATCAGCCCCAGCATTTT. Translating it yields CASSRTVSNQPQHF.

The J gene is TRBJ1-3, the V gene TRBV4-2; 8 bases are shared with TRBD1. The CDR3 runs to 20 residues. The germline V gene has CDR1 LGHNA and CDR2 YNFKEQ. Losses at the gene ends were 0 bases for V and 4 bases for J; bases not matched to a gene: 17. The CDR3 loop is CASSQDSGVSRTGWGNTIYF. The CDR3 nucleotides read TGTGCCAGCAGCCAAGATTCGGGGGTTAGCAGGACAGGGTGGGGAAACACCATATATTTT.

This rearrangement joins TRBV7-9 to TRBJ1-2; D unresolved. The CDR3 totals 14 residues. Germline-derived CDR1 and CDR2 are SEHNR and FQNEAQ (reference sequence). Trimming shortened V by 3 bases and J by 2 bases, and 10 bases separated the two germline ends. CDR3 nucleotides: TGTGCCAGCAGCTTCGGATTGGGAAACTATGGCTACACCTTC. It codes for CASSFGLGNYGYTF.

This clone was seen more than once but under ten times. J is TRBJ1-1 and V is TRBV28; the match to TRBD1 covers 8 bases. The CDR3 length is 15 residues. The V gene end was trimmed by 7 bases and the J gene end by 6 bases; junction bases not matched to a gene: 13. The germline V gene encodes CDR1 MDHEN and CDR2 SYDVKM. The CDR3, as DNA: TGTGCCAGCACCTCCCCGGCAGGGGGCCGCGCTGAAGCTTTCTTT. This encodes CASTSPAGGRAEAFF.

J is TRBJ2-7 and V is TRBV18, with 10 bases fitting TRBD2. This CDR3 comprises 15 residues. Trimming took 5 bases from V and 0 from J; bases not matched to a gene: 4. CDR1 is KGHSH and CDR2 is LQKENI in the germline V gene. CDR3 nucleotides: TGTGCCAGCTCATCCGGACTAGCGGCCTCCTACGAGCAGTACTTC. Its translation: CASSSGLAASYEQYF.

The V gene is TRBV7-3, the J gene TRBJ2-7, with D possibly being TRBD1 (7 bases). Per the germline V gene, CDR1 is SGHTA and CDR2 is FQGTGA. The ends were cut back, 1 base at V and 7 bases at J, with 11 bases in the middle. The CDR3 spans 13 residues. CDR3 sequence (DNA): TGTGCCAGCAGCTTAAAGGGGGCGGGGGAGCAGTACTTC. It yields the protein CASSLKGAGEQYF. Using reference TRBV7-3 and TRBJ2-7 for the parts outside the CDR3, the full variable domain is GAGVSQTPSNKVTEKGKYVELRCDPISGHTALYWYRQSLGQGPEFLIYFQGTGAADDSGLPNDRFFAVRPEGSVSTLKIQRTERGDSAVYLCASSLKGAGEQYFGPGTRLTVT.

The chain recombines TRBV6-5 with TRBJ2-2, with D uncertain. Trimming cost V 2 bases and J 0 bases, with 7 bases left between them. Germline loops: CDR1 MNHEY, CDR2 SVGAGI. The CDR3 loop spans 15 amino acids. In nucleotides, the CDR3 is TGTGCCAGCAGTTACGGCAGGACGAACACCGGGGAGCTGTTTTTT. Amino acid sequence: CASSYGRTNTGELFF.

This chain links TRBV3-1 (or the pseudogene TRBV3-2) with TRBJ2-1; 7 nucleotides line up with TRBD2. The J segment lost 3 bases and the V segment lost 1 base, leaving 6 bases of the junction unmatched. The germline V gene encodes CDR1 LGHDT and CDR2 YNNKEL (reference sequence). This CDR3 region has 16 residues. CDR3 residues: CASSQVPAGSYNEQFF. CDR3 coding DNA: TGTGCCAGCAGCCAAGTCCCAGCGGGAAGCTACAATGAGCAGTTCTTC.

The chain recombines TRBV10-2 with TRBJ1-1, with D possibly matching TRBD1 (6 bases). Trimming removed 6 bases from V and 5 bases from J, with 13 bases in between. Germline assignment: CDR1 WSHSY and CDR2 SAAADI. This CDR3 spans 13 amino acids. The CDR3 protein is CASRDSSTTEAFF. DNA of the CDR3: TGCGCCAGCAGGGACAGTAGTACGACTGAAGCTTTCTTT.